This T cell receptor beta chain was captured in a study of blood T cell repertoires in COVID-19 (dated by TCRdb to the early 2020s). About the full investigation: Samples from collaborators originated in the United States, Italy and Spain and spanned both the acute and convalescent phases of COVID-19. The material from the prospective study consisted of cDNA or gDNA derived from T cells, B-cell-depleted T cells, or PBMCs. Deeply sampled blood TCRbeta repertoires from subjects exposed to, actively infected with, or recovered from COVID-19 were included in the dataset. The repertoires were released in a freely available public database meant as a resource for research on the immune response to SARS-CoV-2. Samples were obtained from the ongoing ImmuneRACE study (first 160 participants) and from some 1,300 subjects provided by 6 global collaborators. The sample metadata nearly always contained a de-identified subject ID, COVID-19 status, age in years and sex. Where available, HLA class I and class II types were taken from metadata supplied by the sample provider and were not determined by assay-based typing. Overall study results and their limits: The amount of clinical and demographic metadata varied by source and participant and was provided uncurated.

Enrolling through a virtual design, the prospective study's participants ranged in age from roughly 18 to 90 years and lived across roughly 24 United States geographic areas. To assign participants to cohorts, the prospective study relied on clinical history that participants themselves reported in a screening survey and a study questionnaire. For ImmuneRACE Cohort 3, a participant was defined as recovered based on two consecutive negative NP/OP PCR tests, clearance by a healthcare professional, or resolution of symptoms. Mobile phlebotomists in the prospective study collected whole blood, serum and a nasopharyngeal or oropharyngeal swab from every participant. Prospective study participants could optionally give additional blood draws and questionnaires over an approximately 2-month period. Prospective study blood samples were shipped either frozen or at room temperature before DNA extraction.

With regard to this clone: Its binding antigen is unknown. The sample holds no much larger clone one base away, and base qualities are not on file.

The immunoSEQ Assay, a bias-controlled multiplex PCR, was used to amplify TCRbeta CDR3 regions from genomic DNA. The original pipeline was this. The number of nucleated cells in each sample was estimated from the amplification of reference gene primers within the assay. Sequence reads were collapsed and filtered to measure the absolute abundance of every unique TCRbeta CDR3 rearrangement. For each sample, productive Simpson clonality was calculated as the square root of Simpson's diversity index over productive rearrangements. The source is immuneACCESS, and TCRdb retained only in-frame sequences with V and J called. Part of the clones is not carried over; for the studies checked, unresolved V genes explain less than half of this, and the remainder is unexplained. Clone size and the V and J calls come from that table; the DNA yielded D and trimming. Here the sample has hundreds of thousands of clones; around 89% occur a single time. The ten largest clones represent 2% to 3% of the sample.

The CDR1 and CDR2 encoded by the germline V gene (reference sequence) are GTSNPN and SVGIG. There are 13 amino acids in the CDR3, from cysteine to phenylalanine inclusive. Only CDR3 DNA remains: 39 bases, in frame from the first base. From V the trimming removes 5 bases and from J it removes 6 bases, while the gene matches leave 5 bases of the junction unaccounted for. The sample was PBMCs or T cells enriched from blood (not recorded which). This receptor chain uses TRBV30 and TRBJ2-7; a stretch of 12 junction bases matches TRBD1. The receptor was isolated from a woman aged 18-29 years who had recovered from COVID-19. The CDR3 in this case is CAWVGQGAREQYF. The DNA reads as follows: TGTGCCTGGGTGGGACAGGGGGCCCGCGAGCAGTACTTC.